Described below is a single TCR beta chain sequence and its context. The antigen is undetermined. The data are from a study of cytomegalovirus exposure and HLA in healthy donors. Turning to the study itself: From 190 million or so T cells, an earlier analysis saw 120 million or so unique TCR beta sequences. Study results and limitations: A previous analysis found most TCR beta V segments productive roughly 87% or roughly 30% of the time.

Donors sampled were nominally healthy, though unrecorded immune exposures were likely. The CDR3 is 14 amino acids. Germline V gene lookup returns CDR1 MNHEY and CDR2 SVGAGI. V gave up 8 bases and J gave up 1 base, with 14 bases separating them. Primers: 60 Vbeta forward and 13 Jbeta reverse. Using immunoSEQ multiplex PCR, the repertoire was profiled, and TCRdb retains in-frame clones only, with some absent. The sample has about 130,000 clones, roughly 74% seen once; the top ten hold around 6.6%. The rearrangement uses TRBV6-5 and TRBJ1-1; the D gene is possibly TRBD1 (5 bases). The clonotype originates from a man aged 40-49 years in good health and CMV-seropositive. The sample was PBMCs. CDR3 coding DNA: TGTGCCAGCGCTCTAAAGGGGAAGAACACTGAAGCTTTCTTT. It is translated as CASALKGKNTEAFF.